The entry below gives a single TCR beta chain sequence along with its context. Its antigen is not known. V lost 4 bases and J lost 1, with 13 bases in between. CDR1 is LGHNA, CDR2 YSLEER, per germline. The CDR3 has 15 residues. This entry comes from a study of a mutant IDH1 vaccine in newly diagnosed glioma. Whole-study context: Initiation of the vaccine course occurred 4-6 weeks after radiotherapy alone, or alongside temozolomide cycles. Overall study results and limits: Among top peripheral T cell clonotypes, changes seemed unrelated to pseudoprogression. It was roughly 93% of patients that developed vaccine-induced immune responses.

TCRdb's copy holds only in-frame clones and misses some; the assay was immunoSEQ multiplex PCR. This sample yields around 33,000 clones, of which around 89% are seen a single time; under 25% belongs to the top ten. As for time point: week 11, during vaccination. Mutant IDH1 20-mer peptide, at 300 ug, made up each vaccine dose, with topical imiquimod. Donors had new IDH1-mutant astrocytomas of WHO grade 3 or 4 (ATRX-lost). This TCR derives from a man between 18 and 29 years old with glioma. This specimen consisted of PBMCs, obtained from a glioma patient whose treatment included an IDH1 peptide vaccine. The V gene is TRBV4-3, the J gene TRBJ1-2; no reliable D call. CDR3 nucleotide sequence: TGCGCCAGCAGCCCCTGGACGGACTTTAACTATGGCTACACCTTC. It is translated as CASSPWTDFNYGYTF.